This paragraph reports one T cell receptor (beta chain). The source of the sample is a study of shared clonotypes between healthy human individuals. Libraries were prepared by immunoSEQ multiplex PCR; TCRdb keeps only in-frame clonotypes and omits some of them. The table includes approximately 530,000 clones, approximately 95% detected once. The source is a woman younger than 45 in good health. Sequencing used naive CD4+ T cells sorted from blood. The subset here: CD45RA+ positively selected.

CDR3 in DNA: TGTGCCAGCATAACAGGGAACTACGAGCAGTACTTC. Protein product: CASITGNYEQYF. This chain joins TRBV6-5 and TRBJ2-7, with D maybe TRBD1 (6 bases). Trimming cost V 7 bases and J 3 bases, with 10 bases left between them. The CDR3 length is 12 residues. Germline CDR1 is MNHEY and CDR2 is SVGAGI.